What follows are 3 T cell receptor beta chains derived from one specimen sequenced in a study of cytomegalovirus exposure and HLA in healthy donors. The PCR made use of 60 Vbeta and 13 Jbeta primers. Repertoires were generated with immunoSEQ multiplex PCR, while TCRdb's copy carries only in-frame clones and drops some. Seen here are around 74,000 clones, around 78% observed once, and the top ten hold 3% to 4%. The sample taken for sequencing was PBMCs. The receptors originated from a man aged 40-55 years in good health and CMV-seronegative.

CDR3 sequence: CASSIVGLGQELGHEQYF. The CDR3 nucleotides are TGTGCCAGTAGTATCGTTGGCTTGGGACAGGAGCTCGGGCACGAGCAGTACTTC. V gene TRBV19 combines with J gene TRBJ2-7; 8 nucleotides align to TRBD1. CDR3 length equals 18 residues. CDR1 is LNHDA and CDR2 is SQIVND in the germline V gene (reference sequence). The J segment lost 5 bases and the V segment lost 3 bases, leaving 18 bases of the junction unmatched. Drawing the rest from reference TRBV19 and TRBJ2-7, the complete variable domain is DGGITQSPKYLFRKEGQNVTLSCEQNLNHDAMYWYRQDPGQGLRLIYYSQIVNDFQKGDIAEGYSVSREKKESFPLTVTSAQKNPTAFYLCASSIVGLGQELGHEQYFGPGTRLTVT.

The rearrangement links TRBV29-1 to TRBJ2-7; 9 bases fit TRBD1. The germline V gene encodes CDR1 SQVTM and CDR2 ANQGSEA. The CDR3 runs 15 residues. Unmatched junction bases numbered 12, after V lost 5 bases and J lost 4 bases. CDR3 loop: CSVYGRDRDRYEQYF. The CDR3 nucleotides read TGCAGCGTTTACGGCCGGGACAGGGACCGGTACGAGCAGTACTTC.

This clone came up a few times. V is TRBV30 and J is TRBJ1-4; D is perhaps TRBD1 (5 bases). This CDR3 is built from 15 residues. V was pared by 3 bases and J by 7 bases, with 18 bases between. Germline V gene sequence: CDR1 GTSNPN, CDR2 SVGIG (reference sequence). CDR3 bases: TGTGCCTGGAGCCCTTCGACGGGGGGGATTGAAAAACTGTTTTTT. This encodes CAWSPSTGGIEKLFF.